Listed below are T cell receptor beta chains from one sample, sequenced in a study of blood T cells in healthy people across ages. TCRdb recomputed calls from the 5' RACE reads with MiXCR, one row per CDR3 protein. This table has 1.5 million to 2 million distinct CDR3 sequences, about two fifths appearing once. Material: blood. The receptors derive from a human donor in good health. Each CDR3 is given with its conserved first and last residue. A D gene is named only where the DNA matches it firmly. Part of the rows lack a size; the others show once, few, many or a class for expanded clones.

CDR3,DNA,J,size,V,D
CASSLPTWDSSNEKLFF,TGTGCCAGCAGCTTACCGACCTGGGACAGCTCTAATGAAAAACTGTTTTTT,TRBJ1-4,NA,TRBV12-3/TRBV12-4,TRBD1
CATSEADRSEQFF,TGTGCCACCAGTGAGGCAGACAGGAGTGAGCAGTTCTTC,TRBJ2-1,NA,TRBV24-1,NA
CASTGGSTYEQYF,TGTGCCAGCACAGGGGGCTCTACCTACGAGCAGTACTTC,TRBJ2-7,NA,TRBV28,TRBD1
CASSLKAASQPQHF,TGTGCCAGCAGCTTAAAGGCAGCGAGTCAGCCCCAGCATTTT,TRBJ1-5,NA,TRBV7-2,NA
CASSFVTGENYEQYF,TGTGCCAGCAGTTTTGTGACAGGGGAAAACTACGAGCAGTACTTC,TRBJ2-7,NA,TRBV28,TRBD1
CASSSTISTGVETQYF,TGCGCCAGCAGTTCAACCATAAGTACAGGGGTGGAGACCCAGTACTTC,TRBJ2-5,NA,TRBV5-1,TRBD1
CASSQGQGEGWNSPLHF,TGCGCCAGCAGCCAAGGACAGGGGGAAGGATGGAATTCACCCCTCCACTTT,TRBJ1-6,few,TRBV4-3,TRBD1
CASSLYRGYTEAFF,TGTGCCAGCAGTTTATACAGGGGGTACACTGAAGCTTTCTTT,TRBJ1-1,few,TRBV28,TRBD1
CASSQGLITYEQYF,TGTGCCAGCAGCCAGGGACTTATAACCTACGAGCAGTACTTC,TRBJ2-7,NA,TRBV3-1,NA
CASSPERGVETQYF,TGTGCCAGCAGTCCTGAAAGGGGGGTGGAGACCCAGTACTTC,TRBJ2-5,few,TRBV27,NA
CSATPLPQDRGEQYF,TGCAGTGCTACTCCGCTACCTCAGGACAGGGGCGAGCAGTACTTC,TRBJ2-7,few,TRBV20-1,TRBD1
CSATVKADGNTEAFF,TGCAGTGCTACAGTCAAGGCGGACGGCAACACTGAAGCTTTCTTT,TRBJ1-1,NA,TRBV20-1,NA
CASSSCGGQGNIQYF,TGTGCCAGCAGCTCCTGTGGGGGGCAGGGAAACATTCAGTACTTC,TRBJ2-4,many,TRBV7-3,NA
CASSDHGYEQYF,TGTGCCAGCAGTGATCATGGGTACGAGCAGTACTTC,TRBJ2-7,once,TRBV10-3,NA
CASSSTESTDTQYF,TGTGCCAGCAGCTCGACAGAGAGCACAGATACGCAGTATTTT,TRBJ2-3,NA,TRBV5-6,NA
CASSPPGQGADNSPLHF,TGTGCCAGCAGCCCACCGGGACAGGGGGCCGATAATTCACCCCTCCACTTT,TRBJ1-6,NA,TRBV9,TRBD1
CASSAYRATNSPLHF,TGTGCCAGCAGCGCTTACAGGGCGACTAATTCACCCCTCCACTTT,TRBJ1-6,few,TRBV7-2,NA
CASSSELPGQGSRDTQYF,TGTGCCAGCAGCAGCGAGCTGCCGGGACAGGGTTCTCGAGATACGCAGTATTTT,TRBJ2-3,NA,TRBV5-8,TRBD1
CASSWTSGENEQYF,TGTGCCAGCAGTTGGACTAGCGGGGAGAACGAGCAGTACTTC,TRBJ2-7,few,TRBV12-3/TRBV12-4,TRBD2
CASIPGQGASYTF,TGTGCCAGCATCCCTGGACAGGGGGCGAGCTACACCTTC,TRBJ1-2,few,TRBV6-1,TRBD1
CASSLLLAGDRGTQYF,TGCGCCAGCAGCTTGCTGCTAGCGGGGGATCGGGGTACGCAGTATTTT,TRBJ2-3,NA,TRBV5-1,TRBD2
CASSSLVDTQYF,TGTGCCAGCAGCTCCCTGGTGGATACGCAGTATTTT,TRBJ2-3,NA,TRBV7-2,NA
CASSYTGTGEEKLFF,TGTGCCAGCAGTTATACCGGGACAGGGGAGGAAAAACTGTTTTTT,TRBJ1-4,few,TRBV27,TRBD1
CSVTQDEQFF,TGCAGTGTTACACAGGATGAGCAGTTCTTC,TRBJ2-1,many,TRBV20-1,NA
CASSYFRTETQYF,TGTGCCAGCAGTTACTTCCGAACGGAGACCCAGTACTTC,TRBJ2-5,NA,TRBV3-1,NA
CASSLARGSETQYF,TGTGCCAGCAGCTTAGCCAGGGGGTCAGAGACCCAGTACTTC,TRBJ2-5,many,TRBV7-2,TRBD1